A selection of T cell receptor beta chains follows, all from one sample in a study of cytomegalovirus exposure and HLA in healthy donors. Generated by immunoSEQ multiplex PCR, the TCRdb table keeps only in-frame clones and is missing some. The repertoire table contains 110,000 to 150,000 clones. Sample: PBMCs. The receptors originated from a man aged 40-49 years in good health and CMV-seronegative. Both conserved end residues are part of each CDR3. A D gene is named only where the DNA matches it firmly.

>TRBV18|TRBJ2-7|TRBD2
TGTGCCAGCTCACCAAGCGGGGGGGCCGAAAACGAGCAGTACTTC
CASSPSGGAENEQYF
>TRBV6-1|TRBJ2-7|NA
TGTGCCAGCAGCGCCATGGCCGCCGCTTGGGAGCAGTACTTC
CASSAMAAAWEQYF
>TRBV25-1|TRBJ1-1|NA
TGTGCCAGCAGGAGAGGCGGAGTTGAAGCTTTCTTT
CASRRGGVEAFF
>TRBV11-2|TRBJ1-6|NA
TGTGCCAGCAGCCCAAGTAGTAATTCACCCCTCCACTTT
CASSPSSNSPLHF
>TRBV5-1|TRBJ1-2|NA
TGCGCCAGCAGCTTGACCTCCGGGGACTATGGCTACACCTTC
CASSLTSGDYGYTF
>TRBV19|TRBJ1-5|NA
TGTGCCACTGCGAGCGGTCAGCCCCAGCATTTT
CATASGQPQHF
>TRBV6-1|TRBJ1-2|TRBD1
TGTGCCAGCAGCCCTACGGGACAGGGTGGATATGGCTACACCTTC
CASSPTGQGGYGYTF
>TRBV28|TRBJ2-1|TRBD2
TGTGCCAGCAGTTCGGCAGCGGGGGGTCAGTTTGGCTCCTACAATGAGCAGTTCTTC
CASSSAAGGQFGSYNEQFF
>TRBV5-1|TRBJ1-2|TRBD1
TGCGCCAGCAGCTTGGCCGGGACAGGAGTTTACACCTTC
CASSLAGTGVYTF
>TRBV7-6|TRBJ2-3|NA
TGTGCCAGCAGCTTAGGTTCCGGAGTAACTAGCACAGATACGCAGTATTTT
CASSLGSGVTSTDTQYF
>TRBV27|TRBJ1-3|NA
TGTGCCAGCAGTAGTACCGGGGGGGGGTCCGGAAACACCATATATTTT
CASSSTGGGSGNTIYF
>TRBV25-1|TRBJ1-1|NA
TGTGCCAGCACTACCTTAACAGGGAACACTGAAGCTTTCTTT
CASTTLTGNTEAFF
>TRBV18|TRBJ1-5|TRBD1
TGTGCCAGCTCACCTGACAGGGCTGGTGGCAATCAGCCCCAGCATTTT
CASSPDRAGGNQPQHF
>TRBV6-5|TRBJ2-7|NA
TGTGCCAGCAGTGCAGGGGCCATCTACGAGCAGTACTTC
CASSAGAIYEQYF
>TRBV9|TRBJ2-3|TRBD1
TGTGCCAGCACCGGACAGGGCGTTGTCACAGATACGCAGTATTTT
CASTGQGVVTDTQYF
>TRBV9|TRBJ2-3|TRBD2
TGTGCCAGCAGCGTAGGGGTGGGAGGGGTAGATACGCAGTATTTT
CASSVGVGGVDTQYF
>TRBV29-1|TRBJ1-2|TRBD1
TGCAGCGTGTTAACCCTTATAGGGGGCGCAGGCTACACCTTC
CSVLTLIGGAGYTF
>TRBV29-1|TRBJ1-1|NA
TGCAGCGTTGACAGTTACACTGAAGCTTTCTTT
CSVDSYTEAFF
>TRBV9|TRBJ2-3|NA
TGTGCCAGCAGCGTAGCGGCCAGGGATACGCAGTATTTT
CASSVAARDTQYF
>TRBV5-1|TRBJ1-1|TRBD1
TGCGCCAGCAGCTTAGGGACAGGTGAAGCTTTCTTT
CASSLGTGEAFF
>TRBV2|TRBJ2-1|NA
TGTGCCAGCATAGCGGCCCGCTACAATGAGCAGTTCTTC
CASIAARYNEQFF
>TRBV29-1|TRBJ1-1|NA
TGCAGCGTTGAGCGGTTTACTGAAGCTTTCTTT
CSVERFTEAFF
>TRBV14|TRBJ2-5|TRBD1
TGTGCCAGCAGCCAGCCTTTTGGGACAGGGGGATTTCGAGAGACCCAGTACTTC
CASSQPFGTGGFRETQYF
>TRBV11-2|TRBJ1-2|TRBD1
TGTGCCAGCAATACACTGAGACAGGGAAACGGCTACACCTTC
CASNTLRQGNGYTF
>TRBV6-6|TRBJ1-2|NA
TGTGCCAGCAGAGAAGGAGCTGATGGCTACACCTTC
CASREGADGYTF
>TRBV4-3|TRBJ2-7|TRBD1
TGCGCCAGCAGCCAAGATCTAACAGGGGGCTCCTACGAGCAGTACTTC
CASSQDLTGGSYEQYF
>TRBV4-2|TRBJ2-5|TRBD2
TGTGCCAGCAGCCATGCAGCGGGGGTCCAAGAGACCCAGTACTTC
CASSHAAGVQETQYF
>TRBV9|TRBJ2-5|NA
TGTGCCAGCAGCGGAGGTGGGCAGGGACAAGAGACCCAGTACTTC
CASSGGGQGQETQYF
>TRBV7-3|TRBJ2-2|TRBD2
TGTGCCAGCAGCCCGAGTGGGGGGGAGGCCGGGGAGCTGTTTTTT
CASSPSGGEAGELFF
>TRBV18|TRBJ2-1|NA
TGTGCCAGCTCACCACCGGAACCGGGACTCCGAGGGAATGAGCAGTTCTTC
CASSPPEPGLRGNEQFF
>TRBV5-1|TRBJ1-1|NA
TGCGCCAGCAGCTTAGAGGGTTCCTACACTGAAGCTTTCTTT
CASSLEGSYTEAFF
>TRBV7-3|TRBJ2-3|TRBD2
TGTGCCAGCAGTCGGAGCGGGGGGACTTTCACAGATACGCAGTATTTT
CASSRSGGTFTDTQYF
>TRBV10-3|TRBJ2-3|NA
TGTGCCATCAACAGGGTGGCCACAGATACGCAGTATTTT
CAINRVATDTQYF
>TRBV11-2|TRBJ2-1|NA
TGTGCCAGCAGCTTAGACGATGCGAGCTCCTACAATGAGCAGTTCTTC
CASSLDDASSYNEQFF
>TRBV11-2|TRBJ2-3|NA
TGTGCCAGCAGCTTCACCGACGGGAGAGATACGCAGTATTTT
CASSFTDGRDTQYF
>TRBV5-1|TRBJ1-6|TRBD1
TGCGCCAGCAGCTTGGTGGAGACAGGGGCCGGTAATTCACCCCTCCACTTT
CASSLVETGAGNSPLHF
>TRBV11-3|TRBJ1-1|TRBD1
TGTGCCAGCAGCGCGGGACAGGGGGCTGTGAACACTGAAGCTTTCTTT
CASSAGQGAVNTEAFF
>TRBV25-1|TRBJ1-2|NA
TGTGCCAGCAGTGAATTCGGGGGGCATGGCTACACCTTC
CASSEFGGHGYTF
>TRBV7-9|TRBJ2-1|TRBD1
TGTGCCAGCAGCAAAAGCGGACAGGGTTTCTACAATGAGCAGTTCTTC
CASSKSGQGFYNEQFF
>TRBV28|TRBJ2-2|NA
TGTGCCACCTCGGAGCGCGGCAACACCGGGGAGCTGTTTTTT
CATSERGNTGELFF
>TRBV7-2|TRBJ2-3|TRBD2
TGTGCCAGCAGCTTATCCGCCGCGGGGGGCCCAGGTACGCAGTATTTT
CASSLSAAGGPGTQYF
>TRBV6-6|TRBJ2-7|NA
TGTGCCAGCAGTTACTCTTTGCGCTACGAGCAGTACTTC
CASSYSLRYEQYF
>TRBV9|TRBJ2-5|NA
TGTGCCAGCAGCGTAGGAGTAAATTCGGGAGAGACCCAGTACTTC
CASSVGVNSGETQYF
>TRBV28|TRBJ1-6|TRBD1
TGTGCCAGCAGTCCGGGACAGGTACTACTCGACGAGGGTTCACCCCTCCACTTT
CASSPGQVLLDEGSPLHF
>TRBV5-1|TRBJ2-7|NA
TGCGCCAGCAGCCCGGGACACCCGGGCCGGTACGAGCAGTACTTC
CASSPGHPGRYEQYF
>TRBV19|TRBJ1-4|TRBD1
TGTGCCAGTAGTATCACGGGGACAGCAACTAATGAAAAACTGTTTTTT
CASSITGTATNEKLFF
>TRBV29-1|TRBJ1-4|NA
TGCAGCGCTGGAGGGTCTGGGACTAATGAAAAACTGTTTTTT
CSAGGSGTNEKLFF
>TRBV5-1|TRBJ2-2|NA
TGCGCCAGCAGCCCCGGGACCCCAGGGGCCGGGGAGCTGTTTTTT
CASSPGTPGAGELFF
>TRBV5-5|TRBJ2-7|TRBD2
TGTGCCAGCAGTAGGGGACTAGCGGGTGTCGACGAGCAGTACTTC
CASSRGLAGVDEQYF
>TRBV28|TRBJ1-4|NA
TGTGCCAGCGGGACACCGCGAAATGAAAAACTGTTTTTT
CASGTPRNEKLFF
>TRBV19|TRBJ1-4|NA
TGTGCCAGTAGTACGTTTCAGGGCGGTGAAAAACTGTTTTTT
CASSTFQGGEKLFF
>TRBV13|TRBJ2-3|TRBD1
TGTGCCAGCAGCCGAGACAGGGGAATAACAGATACGCAGTATTTT
CASSRDRGITDTQYF
>TRBV6-6|TRBJ1-2|TRBD1
TGTGCCAGCACTAGGACAGGTGACACGGGCTATGGCTACACCTTC
CASTRTGDTGYGYTF
>TRBV6-5|TRBJ2-7|NA
TGTGCCAGCAGTTACTCGCCAGGGATCTACGAGCAGTACTTC
CASSYSPGIYEQYF